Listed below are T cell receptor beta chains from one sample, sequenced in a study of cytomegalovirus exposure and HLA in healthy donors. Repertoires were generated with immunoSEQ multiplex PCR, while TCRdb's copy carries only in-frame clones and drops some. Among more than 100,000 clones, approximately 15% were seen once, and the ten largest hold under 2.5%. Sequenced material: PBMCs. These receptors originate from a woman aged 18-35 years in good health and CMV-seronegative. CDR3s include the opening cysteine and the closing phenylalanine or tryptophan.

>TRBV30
CAWGGRGGVVNEQFF
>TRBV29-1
CSVDGQGEADTQYF
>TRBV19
CASSISTNSFNAYEQYF
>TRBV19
CASTYRDRGTGELFF
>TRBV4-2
CASSQERGEDGYTF
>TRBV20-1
CSASGHEAFF
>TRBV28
CASSPPGTSGNFEQYF
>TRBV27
CASRPVPGQGNGYTF
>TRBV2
CASSGPGTGNQPQHF
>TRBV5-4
CASSLASGLKETQYF
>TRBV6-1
CASSHDTGFVQPQHF
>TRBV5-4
CASSLTSGKVIYEQYF
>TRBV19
CASSMMDRNNSPLHF
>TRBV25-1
CASSEYRTSGSTDTQYF
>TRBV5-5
CASSLRDSNTDTQYF
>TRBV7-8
CASSFGYNEQFF
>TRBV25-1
CASSAFGRNTEAFF
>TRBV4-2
CASSQRNNYEQYF
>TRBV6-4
CASLLWGSVEASGATDTQYF
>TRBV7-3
CASSLRCGEKLFF
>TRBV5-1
CASSLLGTGTDTQYF
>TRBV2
CASSRSAGGNQPQHF
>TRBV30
CAWSVIGLYEQYF
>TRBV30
CAWSVSGNQPQHF
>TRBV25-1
CASSDPTGLAGADTQYF
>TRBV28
CASSAYYNEQFF
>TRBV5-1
CASSHTPGGADTGELFF
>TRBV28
CASHPPRGARNTEAFF
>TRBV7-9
CASSPPGVIESAFF
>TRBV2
CASIGGEKLFF
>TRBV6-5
CASSVTATNEKLFF
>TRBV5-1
CASSLKGVTEAFF
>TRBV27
CASRETSGAPGDTQYF
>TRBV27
CASSTGNQPQHF
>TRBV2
CASSPRGWGDTEAFF
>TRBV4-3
CASSQDRGHNSPLHF
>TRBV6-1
CASGGGAGGPGELFF
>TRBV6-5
CASSRTGNYGYTF
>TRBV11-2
CASSFLSGGSYEQYF